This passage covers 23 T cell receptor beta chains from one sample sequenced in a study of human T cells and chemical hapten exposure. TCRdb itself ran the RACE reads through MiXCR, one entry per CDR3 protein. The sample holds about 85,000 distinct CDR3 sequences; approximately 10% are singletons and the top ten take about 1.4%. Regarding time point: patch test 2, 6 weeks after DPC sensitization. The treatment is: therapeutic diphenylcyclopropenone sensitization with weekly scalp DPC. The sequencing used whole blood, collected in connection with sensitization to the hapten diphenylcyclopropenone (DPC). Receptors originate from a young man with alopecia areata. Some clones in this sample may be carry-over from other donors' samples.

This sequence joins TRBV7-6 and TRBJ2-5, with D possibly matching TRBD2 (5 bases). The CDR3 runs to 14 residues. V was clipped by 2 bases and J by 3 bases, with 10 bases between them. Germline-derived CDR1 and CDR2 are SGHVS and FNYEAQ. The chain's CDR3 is CASSLSRGEETQYF. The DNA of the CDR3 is TGTGCCAGCAGCTTATCTCGGGGAGAAGAGACCCAGTACTTC. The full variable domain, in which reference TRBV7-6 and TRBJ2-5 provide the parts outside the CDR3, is GAGVSQSPRYKVTKRGQDVALRCDPISGHVSLYWYRQALGQGPEFLTYFNYEAQQDKSGLPNDRFSAERPEGSISTLTIQRTEQRDSAMYRCASSLSRGEETQYFGPGTRLLVL.

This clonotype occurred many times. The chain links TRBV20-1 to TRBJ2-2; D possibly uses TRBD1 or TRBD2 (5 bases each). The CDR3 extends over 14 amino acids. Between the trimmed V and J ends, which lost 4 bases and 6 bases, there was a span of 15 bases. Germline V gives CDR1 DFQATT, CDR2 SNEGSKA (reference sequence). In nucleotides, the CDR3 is TGCAGTGCTATTGGCAGGGAGTACGCCGGGGAGCTGTTTTTT. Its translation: CSAIGREYAGELFF.

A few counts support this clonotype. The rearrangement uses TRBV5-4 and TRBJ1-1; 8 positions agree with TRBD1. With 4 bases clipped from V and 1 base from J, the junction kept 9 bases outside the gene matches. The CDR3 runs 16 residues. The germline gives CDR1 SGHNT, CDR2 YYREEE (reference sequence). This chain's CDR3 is CASSLQGALRNTEAFF. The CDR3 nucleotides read TGTGCCAGCAGCCTCCAGGGGGCACTTAGGAACACTGAAGCTTTCTTT. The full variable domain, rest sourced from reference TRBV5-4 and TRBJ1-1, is ETGVTQSPTHLIKTRGQQVTLRCSSQSGHNTVSWYQQALGQGPQFIFQYYREEENGRGNFPPRFSGLQFPNYSSELNVNALELDDSALYLCASSLQGALRNTEAFFGQGTRLTVV.

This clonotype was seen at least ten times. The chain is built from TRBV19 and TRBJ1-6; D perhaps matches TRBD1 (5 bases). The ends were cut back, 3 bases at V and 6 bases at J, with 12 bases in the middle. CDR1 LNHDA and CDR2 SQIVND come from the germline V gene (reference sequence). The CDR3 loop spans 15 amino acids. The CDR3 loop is CASSMAPGRNSPLHF. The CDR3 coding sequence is TGTGCCAGTAGTATGGCCCCAGGGCGTAATTCACCCCTCCACTTT. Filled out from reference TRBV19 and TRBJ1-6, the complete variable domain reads DGGITQSPKYLFRKEGQNVTLSCEQNLNHDAMYWYRQDPGQGLRLIYYSQIVNDFQKGDIAEGYSVSREKKESFPLTVTSAQKNPTAFYLCASSMAPGRNSPLHFGNGTRLTVT.

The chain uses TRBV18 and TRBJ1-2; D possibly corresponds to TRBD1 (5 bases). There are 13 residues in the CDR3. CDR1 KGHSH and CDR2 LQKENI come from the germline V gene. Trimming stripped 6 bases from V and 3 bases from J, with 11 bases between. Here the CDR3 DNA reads TGTGCCAGCTCGCGTGACAGAGACTATGGCTACACCTTC. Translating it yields CASSRDRDYGYTF.

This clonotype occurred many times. The CDR3 sequence is CASSPTPGAAGAGANVLTF. The CDR3 region has the DNA TGTGCCAGCAGTCCCACCCCGGGGGCCGCGGGGGCTGGGGCCAACGTCCTGACTTTC. V usage is TRBV7-6 and J usage is TRBJ2-6; tentative D call: TRBD2 (7 bases). Germline V lookup: CDR1 SGHVS, CDR2 FNYEAQ. The length of the CDR3 is 19 residues. V gave up 6 bases and J gave up 2 bases, with 23 bases separating them. Combining the CDR3 with reference TRBV7-6 and TRBJ2-6 gives the whole variable domain GAGVSQSPRYKVTKRGQDVALRCDPISGHVSLYWYRQALGQGPEFLTYFNYEAQQDKSGLPNDRFSAERPEGSISTLTIQRTEQRDSAMYRCASSPTPGAAGAGANVLTFGAGSRLTVL.

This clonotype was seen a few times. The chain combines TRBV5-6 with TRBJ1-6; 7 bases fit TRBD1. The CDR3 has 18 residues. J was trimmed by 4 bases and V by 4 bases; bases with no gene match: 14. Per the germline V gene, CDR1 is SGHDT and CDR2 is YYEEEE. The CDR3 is CASSHDRDNLVYNSPLHF. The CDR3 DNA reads TGTGCCAGCAGCCATGACAGGGACAACCTGGTTTATAATTCACCCCTCCACTTT.

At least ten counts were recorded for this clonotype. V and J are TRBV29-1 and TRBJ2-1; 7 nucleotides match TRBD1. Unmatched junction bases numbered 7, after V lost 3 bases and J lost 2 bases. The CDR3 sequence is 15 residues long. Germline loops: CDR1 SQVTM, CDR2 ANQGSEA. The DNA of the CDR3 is TGCAGCGTTGACGGGATGACAGGGACCTACAATGAGCAGTTCTTC. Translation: CSVDGMTGTYNEQFF.

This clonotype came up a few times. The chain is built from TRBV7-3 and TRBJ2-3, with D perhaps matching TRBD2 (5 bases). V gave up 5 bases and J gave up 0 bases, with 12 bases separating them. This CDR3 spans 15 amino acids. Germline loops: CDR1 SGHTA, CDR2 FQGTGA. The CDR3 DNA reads TGTGCCAGCAGCCCCCGGGCTAGCAGCACAGATACGCAGTATTTT. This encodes CASSPRASSTDTQYF.

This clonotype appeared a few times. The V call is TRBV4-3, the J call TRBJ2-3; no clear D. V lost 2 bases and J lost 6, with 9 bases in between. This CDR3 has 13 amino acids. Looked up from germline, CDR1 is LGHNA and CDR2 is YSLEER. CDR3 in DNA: TGCGCCAGCAGCCAAACGACTCCGGATACGCAGTATTTT. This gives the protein CASSQTTPDTQYF.

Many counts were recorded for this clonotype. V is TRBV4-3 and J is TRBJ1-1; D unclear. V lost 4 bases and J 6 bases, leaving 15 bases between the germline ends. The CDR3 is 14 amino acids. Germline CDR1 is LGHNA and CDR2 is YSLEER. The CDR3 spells CASSPTGIGAEAFF. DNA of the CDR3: TGCGCCAGCAGCCCCACGGGCATCGGGGCTGAAGCTTTCTTT.

The CDR3 reads CASSLDAGTGGLPLHF. CDR3 sequence (DNA): TGTGCCAGCAGTTTAGATGCCGGGACAGGGGGTTTACCCCTCCACTTT. The V call is TRBV12-3 or TRBV12-4, the J call TRBJ1-6, with 11 positions matching TRBD1. V trimming: 1 base; J trimming: 12 bases; junction bases outside the gene matches: 8. This CDR3 has 16 residues.

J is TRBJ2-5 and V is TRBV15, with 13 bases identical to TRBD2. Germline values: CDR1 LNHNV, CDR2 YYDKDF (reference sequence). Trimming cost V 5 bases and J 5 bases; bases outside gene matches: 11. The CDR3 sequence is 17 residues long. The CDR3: CATSGGLAGPKVETQYF. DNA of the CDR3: TGTGCCACCAGCGGGGGACTAGCGGGGCCAAAAGTGGAGACCCAGTACTTC.

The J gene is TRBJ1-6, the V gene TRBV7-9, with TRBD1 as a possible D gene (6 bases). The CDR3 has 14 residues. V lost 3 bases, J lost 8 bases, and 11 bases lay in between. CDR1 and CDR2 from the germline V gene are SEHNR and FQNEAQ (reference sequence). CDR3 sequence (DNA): TGTGCCAGCAGCTTTTTACAGGGTGATTCACCCCTCCACTTT. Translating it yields CASSFLQGDSPLHF.

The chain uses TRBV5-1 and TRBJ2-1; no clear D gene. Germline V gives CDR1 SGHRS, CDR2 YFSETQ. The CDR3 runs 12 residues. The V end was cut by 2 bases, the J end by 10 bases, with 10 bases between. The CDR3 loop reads CASSFSVEEQFF. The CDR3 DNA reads TGCGCCAGCAGCTTCTCTGTGGAGGAGCAGTTCTTC.

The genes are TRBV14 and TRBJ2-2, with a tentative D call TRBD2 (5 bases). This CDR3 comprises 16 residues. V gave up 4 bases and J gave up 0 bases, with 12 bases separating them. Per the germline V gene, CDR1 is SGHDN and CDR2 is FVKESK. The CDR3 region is CASSRRVLANTGELFF. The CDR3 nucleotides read TGTGCCAGCAGCCGCCGCGTACTAGCGAACACCGGGGAGCTGTTTTTT.

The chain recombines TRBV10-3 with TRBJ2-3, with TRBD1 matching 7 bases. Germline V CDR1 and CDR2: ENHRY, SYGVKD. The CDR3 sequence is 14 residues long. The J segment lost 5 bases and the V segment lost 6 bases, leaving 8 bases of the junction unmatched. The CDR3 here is CAIRATGSGDTQYF. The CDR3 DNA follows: TGTGCCATCAGGGCGACAGGGTCAGGAGATACGCAGTATTTT.

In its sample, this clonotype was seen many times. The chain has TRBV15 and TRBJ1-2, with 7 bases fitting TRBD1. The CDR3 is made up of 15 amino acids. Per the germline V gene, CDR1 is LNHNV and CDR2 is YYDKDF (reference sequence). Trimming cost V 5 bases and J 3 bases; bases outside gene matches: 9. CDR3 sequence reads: CATSGDSPADYGYTF. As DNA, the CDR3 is TGTGCCACCAGCGGGGACAGTCCCGCTGACTATGGCTACACCTTC.

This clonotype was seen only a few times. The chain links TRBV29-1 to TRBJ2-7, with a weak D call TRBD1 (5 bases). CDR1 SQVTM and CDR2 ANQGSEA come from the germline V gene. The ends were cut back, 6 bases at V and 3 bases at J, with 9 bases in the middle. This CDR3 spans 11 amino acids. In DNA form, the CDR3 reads TGCAGCGTCGCGACAGACTACGAGCAGTACGTC. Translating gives CSVATDYEQYV.

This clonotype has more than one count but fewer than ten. CDR3 in DNA: TGTGCCAGCAGGGTGTACACCGGGGAGCTGTTTTTT. Residues: CASRVYTGELFF. This chain joins TRBV6-1 and TRBJ2-2, with D uncertain. The CDR3 runs 12 residues. CDR1 and CDR2 from the germline V gene are MNHNS and SASEGT. V shed 6 bases and J shed 3 bases, with 5 bases lying between them.

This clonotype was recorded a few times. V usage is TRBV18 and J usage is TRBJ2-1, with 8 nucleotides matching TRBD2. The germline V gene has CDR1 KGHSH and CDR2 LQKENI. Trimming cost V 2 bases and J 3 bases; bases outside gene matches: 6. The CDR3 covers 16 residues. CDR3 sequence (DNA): TGTGCCAGCTCACCAGAGGCGGGGGGCCACTACAATGAGCAGTTCTTC. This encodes CASSPEAGGHYNEQFF.

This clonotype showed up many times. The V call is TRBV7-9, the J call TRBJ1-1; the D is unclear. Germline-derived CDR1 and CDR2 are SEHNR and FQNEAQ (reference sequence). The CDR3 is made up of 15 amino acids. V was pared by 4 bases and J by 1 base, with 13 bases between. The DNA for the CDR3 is TGTGCCAGCAGCTATCCGGACGGAACGAACACTGAAGCTTTCTTT. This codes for CASSYPDGTNTEAFF. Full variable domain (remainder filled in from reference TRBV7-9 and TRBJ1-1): DTGVSQNPRHKITKRGQNVTFRCDPISEHNRLYWYRQTLGQGPEFLTYFQNEAQLEKSRLLSDRFSAERPKGSFSTLEIQRTEQGDSAMYLCASSYPDGTNTEAFFGQGTRLTVV.

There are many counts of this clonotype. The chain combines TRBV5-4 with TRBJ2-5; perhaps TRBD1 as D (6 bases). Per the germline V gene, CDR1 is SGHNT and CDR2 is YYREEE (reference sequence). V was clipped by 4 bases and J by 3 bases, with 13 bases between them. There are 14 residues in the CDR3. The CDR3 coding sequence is TGTGCCAGCAGCACCCTACAGGGAGAAGAGACCCAGTACTTC. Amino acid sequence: CASSTLQGEETQYF.